These T cell receptor beta chains were read from a single sample in a study of shared clonotypes between healthy human individuals. Method: immunoSEQ multiplex PCR; TCRdb's copy keeps in-frame clones and lacks some. The data contain approximately 2,000,000 clones, 80% to 95% of them seen just once; the ten biggest clones take up around 1.7%. The sample comprised naive CD8+ T cells from PBMCs. These receptors were collected from a young man in good health. Some clones in this sample may be carry-over from other donors' samples. CDR3s include the opening cysteine and the closing phenylalanine or tryptophan. D genes are given only for firm matches. A row's size may be missing; if present it is once, few, many or a size class.

V gene	clone size	D gene	CDR3 length	J gene	CDR3 protein	CDR3 DNA
TRBV18	-	-	14	TRBJ2-7	CASSPAPAAYEQYF	TGTGCCAGCTCACCAGCACCAGCGGCCTACGAGCAGTACTTC
TRBV27	-	-	15	TRBJ1-1	CASSLSVGANTEAFF	TGTGCCAGCAGTTTATCGGTGGGCGCGAACACTGAAGCTTTCTTT
TRBV27	-	TRBD1	13	TRBJ2-7	CASSLGGSYEQYF	TGTGCCAGTTCATTAGGGGGCAGTTACGAGCAGTACTTC
TRBV27	-	-	20	TRBJ1-4	CASSSLAPTGRGVTNEKLFF	TGTGCCAGCAGCTCGTTAGCCCCGACAGGCCGAGGGGTAACTAATGAAAAACTGTTTTTT
TRBV15	-	-	13	TRBJ1-5	CATSATANQPQHF	TGTGCCACCAGCGCAACAGCTAATCAGCCCCAGCATTTT
TRBV5-1	-	-	14	TRBJ2-1	CASSFWGVPNEQFF	TGCGCCAGCAGCTTTTGGGGGGTTCCCAATGAGCAGTTCTTC
TRBV6-1	-	-	17	TRBJ1-2	CASSEALGRPSGYGYTF	TGTGCCAGCAGTGAAGCCCTGGGACGGCCGTCGGGCTATGGCTACACCTTC
TRBV4-1	-	TRBD1	15	TRBJ2-3	CASSLGTGPTDTQYF	TGCGCCAGCAGCCTTGGGACAGGGCCCACAGATACGCAGTATTTT
TRBV6-6	once	TRBD2	15	TRBJ2-5	CASIGTSGYQETQYF	TGTGCCAGCATCGGGACTAGCGGTTACCAAGAGACCCAGTACTTC
TRBV25-1	-	-	15	TRBJ2-3	CASSGLTGVTDTQYF	TGTGCCAGCAGTGGTTTGACAGGAGTCACAGATACGCAGTATTTT
TRBV4-2	-	-	13	TRBJ2-2	CASSQEETGELFF	TGTGCCAGCAGCCAAGAGGAGACCGGGGAGCTGTTTTTT
TRBV29-1	-	-	14	TRBJ2-1	CSVEGGRTYNEQFF	TGCAGCGTTGAAGGTGGGAGGACGTACAATGAGCAGTTCTTC
TRBV29-1	-	TRBD2	17	TRBJ2-7	CSVAGLTSGISSYEQYF	TGCAGCGTTGCAGGGCTGACTAGCGGGATTAGCTCCTACGAGCAGTACTTC
TRBV29-1	-	TRBD1	11	TRBJ1-1	CSVGQGTEAFF	TGCAGCGTTGGACAGGGCACTGAAGCTTTCTTT
TRBV4-1	once	-	18	TRBJ2-1	CASSSISEGHIFYNEQFF	TGCGCCAGCAGCTCAATATCAGAAGGACACATCTTCTACAATGAGCAGTTCTTC
TRBV30	-	-	16	TRBJ1-3	CAWSAGTGFPGDTIYF	TGTGCCTGGAGTGCGGGGACCGGGTTCCCGGGGGACACCATATATTTT
TRBV27	-	TRBD2	16	TRBJ2-3	CASSLFQGGPGDTQYF	TGTGCCAGCAGTTTATTCCAGGGAGGGCCGGGAGATACGCAGTATTTT
TRBV4-3	-	-	16	TRBJ2-3	CASSHTPRESTDTQYF	TGCGCCAGCAGCCACACCCCCAGGGAGAGCACAGATACGCAGTATTTT
TRBV11-2	-	-	14	TRBJ1-2	CASSLLRMNYGYTF	TGTGCCAGCAGCTTACTTCGCATGAACTATGGCTACACCTTC
TRBV5-1	-	TRBD2	19	TRBJ2-2	CASMGLAEHLKGGTGELFF	TGCGCCAGCATGGGACTAGCGGAGCACCTAAAGGGTGGCACCGGGGAGCTGTTTTTT
TRBV9	-	-	16	TRBJ2-1	CASSPRSREGYNEQFF	TGTGCCAGCAGCCCGCGATCGCGGGAAGGGTACAATGAGCAGTTCTTC
TRBV19	-	TRBD2	15	TRBJ2-1	CASSGAGGSYNEQFF	TGTGCCAGTAGTGGGGCGGGGGGATCCTACAATGAGCAGTTCTTC
TRBV7-9	-	-	15	TRBJ2-3	CASSLTGEGTDTQYF	TGTGCCAGCAGCTTAACAGGGGAGGGCACAGATACGCAGTATTTT
TRBV19	-	-	11	TRBJ2-1	CASGLDNEQFF	TGTGCCAGTGGGTTGGACAATGAGCAGTTCTTC
TRBV28	-	TRBD2	17	TRBJ2-3	CASSPGGLAGVSDTQYF	TGTGCCAGCAGTCCAGGTGGGCTAGCGGGAGTATCAGATACGCAGTATTTT
TRBV6-5	-	TRBD1	15	TRBJ1-2	CASSLDRGDPYGYTF	TGTGCCAGCAGCCTTGACAGGGGGGATCCATATGGCTACACCTTC
TRBV9	few	-	12	TRBJ1-1	CASSPRNTEAFF	TGTGCCAGCAGCCCCAGGAACACTGAAGCTTTCTTT
TRBV14	-	-	13	TRBJ2-1	CASSPLRYNEQFF	TGTGCCAGCAGCCCCTTGAGGTACAATGAGCAGTTCTTC
TRBV14	-	-	15	TRBJ2-5	CASSPRGDHRVTQYF	TGTGCCAGCAGCCCCCGAGGGGACCACCGAGTGACCCAGTACTTC
TRBV13	once	TRBD1	14	TRBJ2-3	CASSHWDREDTQYF	TGTGCCAGCAGCCATTGGGACAGGGAAGATACGCAGTATTTT
TRBV9	-	TRBD2	15	TRBJ2-3	CASSPGGEKTDTQYF	TGTGCCAGCAGCCCGGGGGGAGAGAAGACAGATACGCAGTATTTT
TRBV6-5	-	-	15	TRBJ2-2	CASSYRQADFGELFF	TGTGCCAGCAGTTACCGACAGGCCGATTTCGGGGAGCTGTTTTTT
TRBV7-9	few	-	14	TRBJ1-1	CASSLAPGKSEAFF	TGTGCCAGCAGCTTAGCACCCGGTAAGTCTGAAGCTTTCTTT
TRBV6-1	-	TRBD1	18	TRBJ1-1	CASSDRDRLYSMNTEAFF	TGTGCCAGCAGTGACAGGGACAGACTTTACTCCATGAACACTGAAGCTTTCTTT
TRBV6-4	-	-	13	TRBJ2-1	CASSLTSFNEQFF	TGTGCCAGCAGCCTTACTAGTTTCAATGAGCAGTTCTTC
TRBV25-1	-	TRBD2	17	TRBJ2-3	CASSEWGTSDQGDTQYF	TGTGCCAGCAGTGAATGGGGGACTAGCGACCAGGGAGATACGCAGTATTTT
TRBV11-2	-	-	18	TRBJ1-2	CASSLAVSQRQPNYGYTF	TGTGCCAGCAGCTTAGCGGTCTCGCAGAGACAGCCGAACTATGGCTACACCTTC
TRBV4-1	-	-	16	TRBJ2-7	CASSHSGTTSSYEQYF	TGCGCCAGCAGCCACTCCGGGACCACGAGCTCCTACGAGCAGTACTTC
TRBV27	-	-	13	TRBJ1-2	CASSLWAGDGYTF	TGTGCCAGCAGTTTATGGGCGGGGGATGGCTACACCTTC
TRBV27	once	-	15	TRBJ2-6	CASSIARYGANVLTF	TGTGCCAGCAGTATTGCTCGGTACGGGGCCAACGTCCTGACTTTC
TRBV7-6	-	TRBD2	16	TRBJ2-2	CASSFGTSRNTGELFF	TGTGCCAGCAGCTTCGGGACTAGCAGGAACACCGGGGAGCTGTTTTTT
TRBV28	-	-	14	TRBJ1-5	CASSFLGQNQPQHF	TGTGCCAGCAGTTTCCTGGGGCAGAATCAGCCCCAGCATTTT
TRBV7-9	-	TRBD2	15	TRBJ2-3	CASSWTLGRADTQYF	TGTGCCAGCAGCTGGACCCTAGGGAGGGCAGATACGCAGTATTTT
TRBV4-3	once	-	15	TRBJ2-7	CASSPGSDSSYEQYF	TGCGCCAGCAGTCCCGGGAGTGATAGCTCCTACGAGCAGTACTTC
TRBV29-1	-	-	8	TRBJ2-1	CSVGEQFF	TGCAGCGTAGGGGAGCAGTTCTTC
TRBV4-3	-	TRBD2	15	TRBJ2-2	CASSPTSGSTGELFF	TGCGCCAGCAGCCCGACTAGCGGGAGTACCGGGGAGCTGTTTTTT
TRBV6-6	-	-	13	TRBJ2-5	CASSYRVAETQYF	TGTGCCAGCAGTTACAGGGTTGCGGAGACCCAGTACTTC
TRBV7-9	-	-	16	TRBJ2-3	CASSHIGQPSTDTQYF	TGTGCCAGCAGCCACATTGGACAGCCTAGCACAGATACGCAGTATTTT
TRBV9	-	-	13	TRBJ2-7	CASSPQGPYEQYF	TGTGCCAGCAGCCCTCAGGGTCCCTACGAGCAGTACTTC
TRBV28	-	TRBD1	13	TRBJ2-7	CASRLTGSHEQYF	TGTGCCAGCAGGTTGACAGGGAGCCACGAGCAGTACTTC
TRBV2	-	-	13	TRBJ1-5	CATAAAGNQPQHF	TGTGCCACCGCCGCCGCAGGGAATCAGCCCCAGCATTTT
TRBV12-5	-	TRBD1	19	TRBJ2-2	CASGSIARGPGQGNGELFF	TGTGCTAGTGGTTCGATCGCAAGGGGCCCGGGACAGGGTAACGGGGAGCTGTTTTTT
TRBV7-9	once	TRBD2	14	TRBJ2-2	CASRPGTSGGELFF	TGTGCCAGCAGGCCCGGGACTAGCGGCGGGGAGCTGTTTTTT
TRBV5-1	-	-	12	TRBJ1-2	CASSTGGAGYTF	TGCGCCAGCAGCACGGGTGGAGCGGGCTACACCTTC
TRBV19	-	-	12	TRBJ1-1	CASSRGSTEAFF	TGTGCCAGTAGTCGGGGGAGCACTGAAGCTTTCTTT